These 14 T cell receptor beta chains share one sample of origin, sequenced in a study of regulatory T cells in long-lasting Graves disease. According to the study, TCR beta libraries were built with iRepertoire HTBI primers and CDR3-region Arm-PCR. One entry per CDR3 protein results from TCRdb running MiXCR on the multiplex PCR reads. Here the sample spans about 420,000 distinct CDR3 sequences, 15% to 20% being singletons. Indicated time point: newly diagnosed GD, antithyroid drugs for less than 3 months. After RNA was extracted from PBMCs, the TCR library was made from it. This sample also appeared in a second study, on T cells in Graves' hyperthyroidism and ophthalmopathy.

The starting material was peripheral blood mononuclear cells (PBMCs), obtained at new diagnosis, from a patient treated with antithyroid drugs. The receptor source for this set is a woman between 18 and 29 years old with Graves disease.

This clonotype was detected a few times. This chain connects TRBV18 to TRBJ2-3; D is unresolved. The germline CDR1 and CDR2 sequences are KGHSH and LQKENI. The CDR3 extends over 14 amino acids. V dropped 3 bases and J dropped 0 bases, with 7 bases sitting between them. The CDR3 loop reads CASSPTDSTDTQYF. The CDR3, as DNA: TGTGCCAGCTCACCCACCGACAGCACAGATACGCAGTATTTT.

The chain's CDR3 is CASSPASDRGNTIYF. The DNA for the CDR3 is TGTGCCAGCTCACCCGCAAGCGACAGGGGAAACACCATATATTTT. The chain has TRBV18 and TRBJ1-3, with a weak D call TRBD1 (6 bases). This CDR3 has 15 amino acids. V was pared by 3 bases and J by 4 bases, with 13 bases between. Per the germline V gene, CDR1 is KGHSH and CDR2 is LQKENI. The variable domain in full, completed from reference TRBV18 and TRBJ1-3, reads NAGVMQNPRHLVRRRGQEARLRCSPMKGHSHVYWYRQLPEEGLKFMVYLQKENIIDESGMPKERFSAEFPKEGPSILRIQQVVRGDSAAYFCASSPASDRGNTIYFGEGSWLTVV.

This chain connects TRBV20-1 to TRBJ2-5, with TRBD1 identical over 7 bases. Germline-derived CDR1 and CDR2 are DFQATT and SNEGSKA (reference sequence). The CDR3 consists of 15 residues. V lost 6 bases and J lost 0; bases outside the gene matches: 10. The CDR3 loop is CSARDSSSYQETQYF. In DNA form, the CDR3 reads TGCAGTGCCAGGGACAGCTCATCGTACCAAGAGACCCAGTACTTC.

This clonotype was counted many times. The chain uses TRBV15 and TRBJ2-5, with 10 bases identical to TRBD2. CDR3 length: 17 amino acids. Germline V gene sequence: CDR1 LNHNV, CDR2 YYDKDF (reference sequence). V shed 3 bases, J shed 5 bases, and the junction held 12 bases outside the gene matches. CDR3 protein: CATSRGPTGTSVETQYF. The CDR3 nucleotides read TGTGCCACCAGCAGGGGCCCAACCGGGACTAGCGTGGAGACCCAGTACTTC.

This chain links TRBV12-3 or TRBV12-4 with TRBJ2-1, with unresolved D. Deletions cut 5 bases from V and 5 bases from J, with 10 bases between. This CDR3 spans 13 amino acids. The CDR3 spells CASSGLRNNEQFF. The CDR3 bases are TGTGCCAGCAGTGGGTTGAGAAACAATGAGCAGTTCTTC.

A few counts support this clonotype. The chain uses TRBV6-1 and TRBJ2-2; 7 bases agree with TRBD2. CDR3 length: 16 residues. V lost 5 bases to trimming and J lost 0 bases; unmatched junction nucleotides: 6. CDR1 and CDR2 from the germline V gene are MNHNS and SASEGT. The DNA of the CDR3 is TGTGCCAGCAGTACCCAGCGGGAAGCGAACACCGGGGAGCTGTTTTTT. It translates to CASSTQREANTGELFF.

Many counts were recorded for this clonotype. The rearrangement uses TRBV7-3 and TRBJ2-5, with TRBD2 matching over 8 bases. The CDR3 totals 16 residues. V gave up 5 bases and J gave up 2 bases; unmatched junction bases: 10. Germline-derived CDR1 and CDR2 are SGHTA and FQGTGA. CDR3 DNA sequence: TGTGCCAGCAGCCCCCGGGGACTAGGGGGGCAAGAGACCCAGTACTTC. Protein sequence: CASSPRGLGGQETQYF.

This clonotype was counted ten times or more. The chain links TRBV12-3 or TRBV12-4 to TRBJ2-3; 9 bases map to TRBD2. With 3 bases clipped from V and 2 bases from J, the junction kept 12 bases outside the gene matches. The CDR3 loop spans 18 amino acids. The chain's CDR3 is CASSFLASGKQPTDTQYF. For the CDR3, the DNA is TGTGCCAGCAGTTTCCTGGCTAGCGGGAAGCAACCCACAGATACGCAGTATTTT.

This clonotype showed up many times. The chain recombines TRBV28 with TRBJ2-4, with D tentatively TRBD1 or TRBD2 (5 bases each). With 6 bases removed from V and 1 base from J, the gap between germline ends came to 13 bases. The CDR3 is made up of 15 amino acids. The V gene's germline CDR1 is MDHEN and CDR2 SYDVKM. The CDR3: CASSPPGAAKNIQYF. Here the CDR3 DNA reads TGTGCCAGCAGCCCCCCCGGGGCGGCCAAAAACATTCAGTACTTC.

This clonotype occurred a few times. This clone may be a read error of a much larger clone one base away. The chain combines TRBV12-3 or TRBV12-4 with TRBJ2-3, with TRBD1 as a possible D gene (5 bases). V lost 8 bases, J lost 8 bases, and 35 bases lay in between. The CDR3 runs to 19 residues. Here the CDR3 reads CASVTWGSLTTCSWGTQYF. The CDR3 DNA reads TGTGCCAGCGTCACCTGGGGCAGTCTGACGACCTGTTCTTGGGGTACGCAGTATTTT.

The genes are TRBV24-1 and TRBJ1-2; D unclear. CDR1 and CDR2 from the germline V gene are KGHDR and SFDVKD. Trimming took off 5 bases at V and 2 bases at J, with 5 bases between the two ends. The CDR3 length is 12 residues. Here the CDR3 DNA reads TGTGCCACCAGTGGAGGAAACTATGGCTACACCTTC. This translates into CATSGGNYGYTF.

This clonotype was detected once. The rearrangement links TRBV6-7 to TRBJ2-7; a weak D match, TRBD1 (5 bases). TRBV6-7 is marked as an open reading frame, function uncertain. V gave up 7 bases and J gave up 6 bases, with 19 bases separating them. This CDR3 is 14 amino acids long. The CDR3 nucleotides read TGTGCCAGCAATTTCAGGGCTTCCTTTGGCGAGCAGTACTTC. Protein: CASNFRASFGEQYF.

This clonotype was observed many times. J is TRBJ2-7 and V is TRBV12-3 or TRBV12-4; 12 bases agree with TRBD2. The trim removed 1 base at V and 7 bases at J, leaving 5 bases unmatched. The CDR3 extends over 15 amino acids. In DNA, the CDR3 is TGTGCCAGCAGTTTAGGGACTAGCGGGACATGGGAGCAGTACTTC. Its protein is CASSLGTSGTWEQYF.

Ten or more counts support this clonotype. The chain combines TRBV28 with TRBJ1-1; TRBD1 might be the D (6 bases). Trimming removed 2 bases at V and 3 bases at J, with 13 bases between. The germline gives CDR1 MDHEN, CDR2 SYDVKM. The CDR3 sequence is 15 residues long. CDR3 sequence reads: CASSLAGAGYTEAFF. CDR3 DNA: TGTGCCAGCAGTTTAGCAGGGGCGGGGTACACTGAAGCTTTCTTT.